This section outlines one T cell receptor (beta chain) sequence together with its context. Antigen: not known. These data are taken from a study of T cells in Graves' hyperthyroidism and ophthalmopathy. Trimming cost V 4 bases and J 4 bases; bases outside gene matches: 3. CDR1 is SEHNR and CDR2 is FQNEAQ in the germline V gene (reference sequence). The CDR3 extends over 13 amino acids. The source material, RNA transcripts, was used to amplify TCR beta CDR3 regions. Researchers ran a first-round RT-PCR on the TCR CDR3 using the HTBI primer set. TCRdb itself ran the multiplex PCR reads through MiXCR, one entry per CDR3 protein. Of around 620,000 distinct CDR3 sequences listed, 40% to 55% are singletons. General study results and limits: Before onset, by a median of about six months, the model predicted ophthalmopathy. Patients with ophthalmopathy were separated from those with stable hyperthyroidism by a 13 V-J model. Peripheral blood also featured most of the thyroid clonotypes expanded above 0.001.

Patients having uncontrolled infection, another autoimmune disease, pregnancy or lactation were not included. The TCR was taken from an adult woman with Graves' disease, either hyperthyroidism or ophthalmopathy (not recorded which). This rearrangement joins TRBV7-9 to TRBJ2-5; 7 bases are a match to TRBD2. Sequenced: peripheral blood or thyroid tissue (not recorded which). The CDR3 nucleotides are TGTGCCAGCAGCTCATGGGGGGGAGAGACCCAGTACTTC. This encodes CASSSWGGETQYF.